Listed below are T cell receptor beta chains from one sample, sequenced in a study of cytomegalovirus exposure and HLA in healthy donors. The protocol was immunoSEQ multiplex PCR, while the TCRdb copy is restricted to in-frame clones and leaves out a portion. This sample has almost 200,000 clones; 80% to 85% occur once, and the top ten carry around 1.3%. The sample was PBMCs. The source of these receptors is a woman aged 30 to 39 in good health and CMV-seronegative. The CDR3 runs from the conserved cysteine through the conserved F or W. Each record gives: V gene, D gene, clone size, J gene, CDR3 DNA, CDR3 protein. The D gene is left open where the match is weak. The size entry is marked missing in some rows and otherwise reads once, few, many or a size class.

TRBV7-9	TRBD2	-	TRBJ2-3	TGTGCCAGCAGCTCACCGTTTTCTAGCGGGGGGGCACAAGATACGCAGTATTTT	CASSSPFSSGGAQDTQYF
TRBV5-1	-	-	TRBJ1-1	TGCGCCAGCAGCTTGGGATGGGCAGGGGATGGTGAAGCTTTCTTT	CASSLGWAGDGEAFF
TRBV29-1	TRBD1	-	TRBJ2-7	TGCAGCGTTCTGACAGGGGTCCCCGAGCAGTACTTC	CSVLTGVPEQYF
TRBV2	-	-	TRBJ2-2	TGTGCCAGCAATCCCAGGGTCCGTCGAAACACCGGGGAGCTGTTTTTT	CASNPRVRRNTGELFF
TRBV2	TRBD2	-	TRBJ2-5	TGTGCCAGCAGTGATCGGGCAGGGAGGGGAGAGACCCAGTACTTC	CASSDRAGRGETQYF
TRBV12-5	TRBD2	once	TRBJ2-7	TGTGCTAGTGGTTTGGCGGGGGGAGAAGGGTCCTACGAGCAGTACTTC	CASGLAGGEGSYEQYF
TRBV27	TRBD1	-	TRBJ2-7	TGTGCCAGCAGTACCACAGGGGCATACGAGCAGTACTTC	CASSTTGAYEQYF
TRBV15	-	many	TRBJ1-2	TGTGCCACCAGCGCAGGTCTGCTTAACTATGGCTACACCTTC	CATSAGLLNYGYTF
TRBV7-3	-	few	TRBJ2-7	TGTGCCAGCAGCCCCGTTGGAACAGGCGAGCAGTACTTC	CASSPVGTGEQYF
TRBV19	-	few	TRBJ1-2	TGTGCCAGTAGTATAGAGGCGGTGCATATGGGCTACACCTTC	CASSIEAVHMGYTF
TRBV2	-	-	TRBJ1-4	TGTGCCAGCAGGGAGGACAGCTCTAATGAAAAACTGTTTTTT	CASREDSSNEKLFF
TRBV11-2	-	-	TRBJ1-4	TGTGCCATCTCTTCGGGGGTAACTAATGAAAAACTGTTTTTT	CAISSGVTNEKLFF
TRBV7-6	-	-	TRBJ1-4	TGTGCCAGCAGTCCAGAGGCCCTCGGGGGGGAAAAACTGTTTTTT	CASSPEALGGEKLFF
TRBV9	-	-	TRBJ2-5	TGTGCCAGCAGCGTAGTCCCGGGGGTAGAGACCCAGTACTTC	CASSVVPGVETQYF
TRBV7-8	TRBD2	-	TRBJ2-3	TGTGCCAGCAGCTTATTAGCGGGAGGTCGAGATACGCAGTATTTT	CASSLLAGGRDTQYF
TRBV9	TRBD1	-	TRBJ1-4	TGTGCCAGCAGCGTAGGAGGACAGGGTCACGAAAAACTGTTTTTT	CASSVGGQGHEKLFF
TRBV2	TRBD1	-	TRBJ1-4	TGTGCCAGTTTAACGGAGATCTACAGGGGATCTAATGAAAAACTGTTTTTT	CASLTEIYRGSNEKLFF
TRBV28	TRBD1	-	TRBJ1-6	TGTGCCAGCAGGTCGGGACAGGGCGATAATTCACCCCTCCACTTT	CASRSGQGDNSPLHF
TRBV5-1	-	-	TRBJ2-7	TGCGCCAGCAGCTGGGGACATCAAACCGCCTACGAGCAGTACTTC	CASSWGHQTAYEQYF
TRBV30	TRBD1	few	TRBJ1-6	TGTGCCTGGACCCCGGGCGGGACAGCCGTGTCACCCCTCCACTTT	CAWTPGGTAVSPLHF
TRBV2	TRBD1	-	TRBJ1-6	TGTGCCAGCATGTACAGGGGCAATTCACCCCTCCACTTT	CASMYRGNSPLHF
TRBV6-5	-	-	TRBJ1-1	TGTGCCAGCAGTAAACCAGGGTTGGGGATCACTGAAGCTTTCTTT	CASSKPGLGITEAFF
TRBV4-1	TRBD2	-	TRBJ2-1	TGCGCCAGCAGCCAAGACCCAGCGGGGGGCCTAAACAATGAGCAGTTCTTC	CASSQDPAGGLNNEQFF
TRBV6-4	TRBD2	-	TRBJ2-3	TGTGCCAGCAGTGACACCGACGGGGGGGGAGATACGCAGTATTTT	CASSDTDGGGDTQYF
TRBV4-2	-	-	TRBJ1-2	TGTGCCAGCAGCCAAGATCCCGTTAATCCGCGGGTCTATGGCTACACCTTC	CASSQDPVNPRVYGYTF
TRBV9	-	many	TRBJ1-2	TGTGCCAGCAGCGTATCGGGGGGCAATGTAGATGGCTACACCTTC	CASSVSGGNVDGYTF
TRBV12-5	TRBD1	-	TRBJ2-1	TGTGCTAGTGGTTTGGTACTAGGGACAGGAGTGCTGAGTGAGCAGTTCTTC	CASGLVLGTGVLSEQFF
TRBV4-1	-	-	TRBJ1-6	TGCGCCAGCAGCCAAGAGGGAGCCCAGGTAGGGACACCCCTCCACTTT	CASSQEGAQVGTPLHF
TRBV2	-	-	TRBJ2-7	TGTGCCAGCAGTGAATGGGACAACTACGAGCAGTACTTC	CASSEWDNYEQYF
TRBV4-1	-	-	TRBJ1-4	TGCGCCAGCAGCCGGGGGGTTGCAACTAATGAAAAACTGTTTTTT	CASSRGVATNEKLFF
TRBV19	-	-	TRBJ1-1	TGTGCCAGTAGTACGTATCTGGCGAACACTGAAGCTTTCTTT	CASSTYLANTEAFF
TRBV5-1	TRBD1	-	TRBJ2-2	TGCGCCAGCAATGTCAACCGACAGGGGAACACCGGGGAGCTGTTTTTT	CASNVNRQGNTGELFF
TRBV27	TRBD2	-	TRBJ2-1	TGTGCCAGCAGTCCTCCGCGGAGCGGGGGGTCCCATGAGCAGTTCTTC	CASSPPRSGGSHEQFF
TRBV5-1	-	-	TRBJ1-1	TGCGCCAGCAGCAGTACGACAGGTCTGAACACTGAAGCTTTCTTT	CASSSTTGLNTEAFF
TRBV6-5	-	-	TRBJ1-2	TGTGCCAGCAGTTCCACGACATCAAACTATGGCTACACCTTC	CASSSTTSNYGYTF
TRBV2	TRBD1	-	TRBJ2-5	TGTGCCAGCAGTGAACAGGGGGCGGAAGAGACCCAGTACTTC	CASSEQGAEETQYF
TRBV5-1	TRBD1	-	TRBJ1-4	TGCGCCAGCAGCTTCTCGGGACAGGGTGGGGAAAAACTGTTTTTT	CASSFSGQGGEKLFF
TRBV4-1	TRBD2	few	TRBJ2-1	TGCGCCAGCAGCCCGACTAGCGGGAGATACAATGAGCAGTTCTTC	CASSPTSGRYNEQFF
TRBV9	TRBD2	-	TRBJ2-7	TGTGCCAGCAGCGCGGCTTCTAGCGGGAGGGCCCTCACCTACGAGCAGTACTTC	CASSAASSGRALTYEQYF
TRBV7-9	-	-	TRBJ1-4	TGTGCCAGCAGCTTAGCCCCGGGAGGTTCGGTAACTAATGAAAAACTGTTTTTT	CASSLAPGGSVTNEKLFF
TRBV5-1	TRBD1	-	TRBJ1-5	TGCGCCAGCAGCTTGTCCCGGGACAGTCCCCAGCATTTT	CASSLSRDSPQHF
TRBV6-1	-	-	TRBJ2-3	TGTGCCAGCAAACTTAGGCGGGCAGATACGCAGTATTTT	CASKLRRADTQYF